This record concerns one T cell receptor beta chain sequence. Germline CDR1 and CDR2: SGDLS and YYNGEE. V was clipped by 4 bases and J by 3 bases; unmatched bases: 7. There are 16 residues in the CDR3. The data were obtained in a study of blood T cell repertoires in COVID-19. Study summary: The United States, Italy and Spain were the sources of the acute and convalescent COVID-19 samples. In each case, the material was cDNA or gDNA derived from T cells, B-cell-depleted T cells, or PBMCs.

In the original analysis: The authors estimated nucleated cell counts from reference gene primer amplification. The method was immunoSEQ multiplex PCR; TCRdb's version includes in-frame clones alone and lacks a portion of them. That table gives V, J and clone size, and the DNA gave D and trimming. Here the sample spans more than 70,000 clones, roughly 90% being singletons. The chain carries TRBV9 and TRBJ2-7; 13 nucleotides align to TRBD2. The TCR was taken from a man aged 80 or over with active or convalescent COVID-19. The specimen sequenced was peripheral blood. The DNA of the CDR3 is TGTGCCAGCAGCCCAAGGACTAGCGGGGGTATCTACGAGCAGTACTTC. Residues: CASSPRTSGGIYEQYF.